These 27 T cell receptor beta chains came from one sample sequenced in a study of monozygotic twins with inflammatory bowel disease. TCRdb reprocessed the 5' RACE reads and keeps a single row for each CDR3 protein, giving no DNA. The sample data list 150,000 or so distinct CDR3 sequences. The sequenced material came from blood. The receptors were sampled from a human donor with ulcerative colitis or Crohn's disease, or a healthy co-twin of an affected twin (not recorded which).

The chain carries TRBV20-1 and TRBJ2-2; TCRdb names TRBD1, which stays unverified in the absence of DNA. Germline loops: CDR1 DFQATT, CDR2 SNEGSKA (reference sequence). The CDR3 length is 13 residues. The chain's CDR3 is CSAEGQGTGELFF.

The chain recombines TRBV5-1 with TRBJ2-3; the TRBD2 assignment by TCRdb is unverifiable without DNA. This CDR3 has 17 residues. Per germline, CDR1 SGHRS and CDR2 YFSETQ. The CDR3 loop is CASQLILTGGSTDTQYF.

This chain connects TRBV4-3 to TRBJ2-2; TCRdb lists TRBD1, though no DNA is available to test this call. CDR3 length: 16 residues. Germline V gene lookup returns CDR1 LGHNA and CDR2 YSLEER. The CDR3 reads CASSQDHGGLTGELFF.

The gene calls are TRBV30 and TRBJ1-1; TCRdb selects TRBD1, and the lack of DNA leaves this call unchecked. Germline CDR1 and CDR2: GTSNPN and SVGIG (reference sequence). The CDR3 consists of 16 residues. The CDR3 here is CAWGGFPTGETTEAFF. Full variable domain (remainder filled in from reference TRBV30 and TRBJ1-1): SQTIHQWPATLVQPVGSPLSLECTVEGTSNPNLYWYRQAAGRGLQLLFYSVGIGQISSEVPQNLSASRPQDRQFILSSKKLLLSDSGFYLCAWGGFPTGETTEAFFGQGTRLTVV.

The chain combines TRBV7-3 with TRBJ2-1. The CDR3 covers 15 residues. CDR1 SGHTA and CDR2 FQGTGA come from the germline V gene. CDR3 protein: CASSLTDDPYNEQFF.

The chain links TRBV7-3 to TRBJ1-1. Germline V gene lookup returns CDR1 SGHTA and CDR2 FQGTGA. The CDR3 consists of 14 residues. Here the CDR3 reads CASSLHSTNTEAFF.

The chain is built from TRBV30 and TRBJ2-1; TCRdb's D call, TRBD1, is unchecked because there is no DNA. The CDR3 is 14 amino acids. The V gene's germline CDR1 is GTSNPN and CDR2 SVGIG (reference sequence). CDR3 in amino acids: CAWKAQRQSDEQFF.

V is TRBV5-1 and J is TRBJ2-5. The CDR3 spans 13 residues. Per the germline V gene, CDR1 is SGHRS and CDR2 is YFSETQ. The CDR3 here is CASSLFLQETQYF.

The chain carries TRBV24-1 and TRBJ2-1; with no DNA, the TCRdb D assignment of TRBD2 cannot be verified. CDR3 length equals 13 residues. Germline CDR1 reads KGHDR; CDR2 reads SFDVKD. CDR3 sequence reads: CATSAREVGEQFF.

The rearrangement joins TRBV20-1 to TRBJ1-6. CDR3 length equals 13 residues. The germline gives CDR1 DFQATT, CDR2 SNEGSKA (reference sequence). The chain's CDR3 is CSAQEVGSSPLHF.

This chain joins TRBV6-6 and TRBJ1-2. Per germline, CDR1 MNHNY and CDR2 SVGAGI (reference sequence). The CDR3 spans 14 residues. The CDR3 is CASSYSDGLRGYTF.

V usage is TRBV6-5 and J usage is TRBJ2-5. CDR1 is MNHEY, CDR2 SVGAGI, per germline. The CDR3 extends over 14 amino acids. CDR3 amino acids: CASSYSWTPETQYF.

The genes are TRBV19 and TRBJ2-7; TCRdb's D call of TRBD1 is untestable without DNA. Germline CDR1 is LNHDA and CDR2 is SQIVND (reference sequence). The CDR3 sequence is 15 residues long. CDR3 sequence: CASSIFRTGAIEQYF. The full variable domain, with the rest looked up from reference TRBV19 and TRBJ2-7, is DGGITQSPKYLFRKEGQNVTLSCEQNLNHDAMYWYRQDPGQGLRLIYYSQIVNDFQKGDIAEGYSVSREKKESFPLTVTSAQKNPTAFYLCASSIFRTGAIEQYFGPGTRLTVT.

This chain uses TRBV4-1 with TRBJ2-3; the D call of TRBD1 rests on TCRdb alone, since no DNA is present to check it. The V gene's germline CDR1 is MGHRA and CDR2 YSYEKL. The CDR3 has 16 amino acids. This CDR3 is CASSQDSRGSQYTQYF.

The V gene is TRBV29-1, the J gene TRBJ1-1; TCRdb calls TRBD1, which cannot be checked without DNA. Germline V gene sequence: CDR1 SQVTM, CDR2 ANQGSEA. There are 13 residues in the CDR3. The CDR3 region is CSARTGEGTEAFF.

The chain uses TRBV11-2 and TRBJ2-7; TCRdb picks TRBD2, but there is no DNA to check that call. The CDR3 is 17 amino acids. Germline V gene lookup returns CDR1 SGHAT and CDR2 FQNNGV. CDR3 loop: CASSPRALDRTSYEQYF. Looking up the rest from reference TRBV11-2 and TRBJ2-7 gives the full variable domain: EAGVAQSPRYKIIEKRQSVAFWCNPISGHATLYWYQQILGQGPKLLIQFQNNGVVDDSQLPKDRFSAERLKGVDSTLKIQPAKLEDSAVYLCASSPRALDRTSYEQYFGPGTRLTVT.

The chain has TRBV5-1 and TRBJ2-2. CDR1 is SGHRS and CDR2 is YFSETQ in the germline V gene. CDR3 length equals 13 residues. The CDR3 spells CASSLVANGELFF.

The CDR3 protein is CASSQQPTNEKLFF. The gene calls are TRBV4-1 and TRBJ1-4. This CDR3 has 14 residues. Germline loops: CDR1 MGHRA, CDR2 YSYEKL.

V is TRBV7-2 and J is TRBJ1-3. Germline V gene lookup returns CDR1 SGHTA and CDR2 FQGNSA. There are 17 residues in the CDR3. The CDR3 spells CASSLGEAGNSGNTIYF.

The chain employs TRBV7-7 and TRBJ2-5. The length of the CDR3 is 14 residues. Per the germline V gene, CDR1 is SSHAT and CDR2 is FNYEAQ (reference sequence). The CDR3: CASSLAGNQETQYF.

The J gene is TRBJ2-3, the V gene TRBV20-1; TCRdb proposes TRBD1, but this gene call is untestable without DNA. There are 17 residues in the CDR3. Germline CDR1 is DFQATT and CDR2 is SNEGSKA (reference sequence). The CDR3 sequence is CSARGYPGWVVGDTQYF.

The gene calls are TRBV5-1 and TRBJ2-1; TCRdb reports TRBD2, a call that lacks DNA to check it against. Germline V gene lookup returns CDR1 SGHRS and CDR2 YFSETQ. The CDR3 sequence is 13 residues long. The CDR3: CASGWTSRNEQFF.

V gene TRBV20-1 combines with J gene TRBJ2-7. CDR1 is DFQATT, CDR2 SNEGSKA, per germline (reference sequence). The CDR3 loop spans 12 amino acids. The CDR3 is CSARDVNYEQYF.

The V and J genes are TRBV29-1 and TRBJ2-2; TCRdb designates TRBD1, a call that cannot be tested without DNA. CDR1 is SQVTM and CDR2 is ANQGSEA in the germline V gene. The CDR3 consists of 15 residues. The CDR3 reads CSVMGGAPNTGELFF.

V is TRBV7-3 and J is TRBJ2-3. Germline V gene sequence: CDR1 SGHTA, CDR2 FQGTGA. This CDR3 spans 14 amino acids. Here the CDR3 reads CASSLNRVADTQYF. The full variable domain, completed using reference TRBV7-3 and TRBJ2-3, is GAGVSQTPSNKVTEKGKYVELRCDPISGHTALYWYRQSLGQGPEFLIYFQGTGAADDSGLPNDRFFAVRPEGSVSTLKIQRTERGDSAVYLCASSLNRVADTQYFGPGTRLTVL.

The chain employs TRBV2 and TRBJ2-2; the TCRdb call, TRBD1, lacks DNA for checking. The CDR3 consists of 15 residues. Germline V gene lookup returns CDR1 SNHLY and CDR2 FYNNEI. The CDR3 sequence is CASSEQGLNTGELFF.

The chain links TRBV7-3 to TRBJ2-3; TCRdb lists TRBD1, though no DNA is available to test this call. The CDR3 consists of 18 residues. Germline V CDR1 and CDR2: SGHTA, FQGTGA. CDR3 protein: CASSPSKTGGTGTDTQYF.